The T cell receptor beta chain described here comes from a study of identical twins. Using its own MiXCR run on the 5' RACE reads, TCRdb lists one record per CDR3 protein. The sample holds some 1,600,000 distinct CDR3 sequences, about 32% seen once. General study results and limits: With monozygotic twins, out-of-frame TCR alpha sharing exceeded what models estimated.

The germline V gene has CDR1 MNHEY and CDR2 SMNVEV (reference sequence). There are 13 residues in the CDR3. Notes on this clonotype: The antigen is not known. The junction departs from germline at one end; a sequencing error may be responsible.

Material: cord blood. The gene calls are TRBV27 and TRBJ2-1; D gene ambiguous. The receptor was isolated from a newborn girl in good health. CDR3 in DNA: TGTGCCAGCAGAGGTTTCAATTACAATGAGCTGTTCTTC. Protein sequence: CASRGFNYNELFF.